This T cell receptor (beta chain) was documented in a study of blood T cell repertoires in COVID-19. Sequencing used immunoSEQ multiplex PCR; TCRdb keeps in-frame clones, though not all of them. The sample holds about 220,000 clones, roughly 85% seen once. V lost 2 bases and J lost 8, with 12 bases in between. The CDR3 totals 13 residues. Germline CDR1 and CDR2: PRHDT and FYEKMQ (reference sequence). This clonotype was sampled from a woman aged 65 to 85 with COVID-19, enrolled during active disease. This chain links TRBV13 with TRBJ2-5; unclear D gene. Sequenced input: peripheral blood. The CDR3 loop is CASSLPSSSTQYF. CDR3 DNA sequence: TGTGCCAGCAGCTTACCGAGTAGCAGCACCCAGTACTTC.